The rows below give T cell receptor beta chains drawn from one sample of a study of cytomegalovirus exposure and HLA in healthy donors. The table came from immunoSEQ multiplex PCR; TCRdb's copy has only in-frame clones and leaves some out. In the table there are tens of thousands of clones, roughly 77% of which are singletons. The sequenced sample consisted of PBMCs. These receptors were taken from a man aged 40-50 years in good health and CMV-seronegative. Both conserved end residues are part of each CDR3. D genes are given only for firm matches. Only part of the rows carry a size: once, few, many, or a class if the clone is expanded.

clone_size | j_call | v_call | d_call | cdr3_aa | cdr3_nt
once | TRBJ1-3 | TRBV7-8 | . | CASSAQDRIAGNTIYF | TGTGCCAGCAGCGCCCAGGACAGAATTGCTGGAAACACCATATATTTT
. | TRBJ2-3 | TRBV9 | TRBD2 | CASSTRSGGAGDTQYF | TGTGCCAGCAGTACCCGGAGCGGGGGGGCCGGAGATACGCAGTATTTT
. | TRBJ2-7 | TRBV15 | TRBD2 | CATSTGLAEDYEQYF | TGTGCCACCAGCACCGGACTAGCGGAAGACTACGAGCAGTACTTC
few | TRBJ1-5 | TRBV6-6 | TRBD1 | CASIGTGFGNQPQHF | TGTGCCAGCATTGGGACAGGGTTTGGCAATCAGCCCCAGCATTTT
. | TRBJ1-1 | TRBV15 | . | CATSRDLGGNTEAFF | TGTGCCACCAGCAGAGATTTGGGGGGAAACACTGAAGCTTTCTTT
. | TRBJ2-2 | TRBV6-1 | TRBD1 | CASTLPGQANGELFF | TGTGCCAGCACCTTGCCGGGACAGGCTAACGGGGAGCTGTTTTTT
. | TRBJ2-1 | TRBV7-9 | TRBD2 | CASSLGVAGGKYEQFF | TGTGCCAGCAGCTTAGGGGTAGCGGGGGGAAAATATGAGCAGTTCTTC
. | TRBJ1-4 | TRBV28 | . | CASRSTRGREKLFF | TGTGCCAGCCGATCCACCAGGGGTCGCGAAAAACTGTTTTTT
. | TRBJ1-5 | TRBV6-5 | TRBD1 | CASSYRQGRNQPQHF | TGTGCCAGCAGCTACCGACAGGGACGGAATCAGCCCCAGCATTTT
many | TRBJ2-7 | TRBV4-1 | . | CASSLEGFGEQYF | TGCGCCAGCAGCCTGGAGGGGTTTGGCGAGCAGTACTTC
. | TRBJ1-1 | TRBV5-6 | TRBD1 | CASSPDRGLRGTEAFF | TGTGCCAGCAGCCCGGACAGGGGCCTTAGGGGCACTGAAGCTTTCTTT
. | TRBJ1-5 | TRBV19 | TRBD1 | CASSSRGQANSNQPQHF | TGTGCCAGTAGTAGCCGGGGACAGGCAAATAGCAATCAGCCCCAGCATTTT
. | TRBJ2-1 | TRBV30 | TRBD2 | CAWTLLGGSSAEQFF | TGTGCCTGGACCTTACTTGGCGGGAGTTCAGCTGAGCAGTTCTTC
. | TRBJ2-1 | TRBV7-9 | . | CASSGNLRYNEQFF | TGTGCCAGCAGCGGAAATCTGAGGTACAATGAGCAGTTCTTC
. | TRBJ2-5 | TRBV7-9 | . | CASSLLSETQYF | TGTGCCAGCAGCTTATTATCAGAGACCCAGTACTTC
. | TRBJ2-7 | TRBV29-1 | . | CSVEGGREQYF | TGCAGCGTTGAGGGGGGGCGCGAGCAGTACTTC
. | TRBJ1-5 | TRBV10-3 | TRBD1 | CAIRYGQGQPQHF | TGTGCCATCAGATACGGACAGGGTCAGCCCCAGCATTTT
. | TRBJ2-1 | TRBV9 | TRBD2 | CASSTSSGNSYNEQFF | TGTGCCAGCAGCACCTCTAGCGGGAACTCCTACAATGAGCAGTTCTTC
. | TRBJ1-2 | TRBV28 | . | CASRQQGSHYGYTF | TGTGCCAGCAGACAACAGGGTTCCCACTATGGCTACACCTTC
few | TRBJ2-7 | TRBV11-2 | . | CASSLDGGRDILNF | TGTGCCAGCAGCTTAGACGGGGGGAGGGACATCCTGAACTTC
. | TRBJ2-1 | TRBV10-1 | TRBD2 | CASSEGGGAFHEQFF | TGCGCCAGCAGTGAGGGCGGGGGGGCCTTCCATGAGCAGTTCTTC
. | TRBJ1-4 | TRBV20-1 | . | CSARDRAELFF | TGCAGTGCTAGAGACAGGGCGGAACTGTTTTTT
few | TRBJ1-3 | TRBV28 | . | CASSPGQTGNTIYF | TGTGCCAGCAGCCCGGGACAAACTGGAAACACCATATATTTT
. | TRBJ2-3 | TRBV13 | . | CASSLERMYSTDTQYF | TGTGCCAGCAGCTTAGAGCGGATGTATAGCACAGATACGCAGTATTTT
medium-sized | TRBJ1-3 | TRBV6-1 | . | CASSDGVSGNTIYF | TGTGCCAGCAGTGACGGTGTCTCTGGAAACACCATATATTTT
. | TRBJ1-1 | TRBV28 | . | CASSLGGRTEAFF | TGTGCCAGCAGTTTAGGGGGGAGAACTGAAGCTTTCTTT
. | TRBJ2-2 | TRBV4-2 | TRBD2 | CASSRGTSGIAGELFF | TGTGCCAGCAGCCGCGGGACTAGCGGGATTGCCGGGGAGCTGTTTTTT